Sequencing of this TCR beta chain was carried out in a study of T cell changes during pregnancy in multiple sclerosis. The CDR3 totals 15 residues. Germline assignment: CDR1 MNHNY and CDR2 SVGAGI (reference sequence). V lost 6 bases to trimming and J lost 1 base; unmatched junction nucleotides: 5. The method was immunoSEQ multiplex PCR; TCRdb's version includes in-frame clones alone and lacks a portion of them. Among under 55,000 clones listed, about 89% were seen once. This receptor was obtained from a female donor with multiple sclerosis, enrolled in a pregnancy study. The sample was CD8+ T cells from peripheral blood mononuclear cells, taken after pregnancy. The chain is built from TRBV6-6 and TRBJ2-3; 9 bases agree with TRBD1. The CDR3 coding sequence is TGTGCCAGCAGCGAGGGACAGGGCGGCACAGATACGCAGTATTTT. Amino acids: CASSEGQGGTDTQYF.